A single sample gave rise to the 29 T cell receptor beta chains below, sequenced in a study of shared clonotypes between healthy human individuals. TCRdb's table, derived via immunoSEQ multiplex PCR, lists solely in-frame clones and lacks some. This table holds fewer than 700,000 clones, roughly 72% found once. The sequenced sample consisted of PBMCs. These receptors were taken from a woman aged 40 to 50 in good health. Some clones in this sample may be carry-over from other donors' samples.

The genes are TRBV9 and TRBJ1-2; 9 bases fit TRBD1. After removal of 3 bases from V and 2 bases from J, the junction contained 5 bases not matched to a gene. The V gene's germline CDR1 is SGDLS and CDR2 YYNGEE. This CDR3 has 15 amino acids. The CDR3 DNA follows: TGTGCCAGCAGCGCACAGGGGGCTGTGAACTATGGCTACACCTTC. This sequence encodes CASSAQGAVNYGYTF.

The chain uses TRBV10-3 and TRBJ1-1; possible D gene TRBD1, 6 bases. Germline CDR1 reads ENHRY; CDR2 reads SYGVKD. Trimming cost V 7 bases and J 4 bases, with 13 bases left between them. The CDR3 covers 13 residues. CDR3 nucleotides: TGTGCCATCACCCAAAGCAGGGGCACTGAAGCTTTCTTT. Protein product: CAITQSRGTEAFF.

The gene calls are TRBV6-6 and TRBJ1-3; no clear D gene. CDR3 size: 16 residues. The ends were cut back, 2 bases at V and 7 bases at J, with 18 bases in the middle. Germline V gives CDR1 MNHNY, CDR2 SVGAGI (reference sequence). In nucleotides, the CDR3 is TGTGCCAGCAGTTACGGTTCAATCGAGCTCGGGAACACCATATATTTT. Amino acids: CASSYGSIELGNTIYF.

This clone was detected a few times. This sequence joins TRBV11-3 and TRBJ2-5; maybe TRBD2 (7 bases). The CDR3 sequence is 12 residues long. CDR1 SGHNT and CDR2 YENEEA come from the germline V gene. V lost 3 bases and J 11 bases, leaving 13 bases between the germline ends. CDR3 nucleotide sequence: TGTGCCAGCAGCTTGGGGGGGCGAGAGCAGTACTTC. Protein sequence: CASSLGGREQYF.

The rearrangement links TRBV27 to TRBJ1-6, with 9 positions matching TRBD1. J gave up 10 bases and V 5 bases, and 6 bases lay outside the gene matches. Per germline, CDR1 MNHEY and CDR2 SMNVEV (reference sequence). The CDR3 consists of 14 residues. CDR3 nucleotides: TGTGCCAGCAGTACCGGGACAGGGACCTCACCCCTCCACTTT. This sequence encodes CASSTGTGTSPLHF.

The V and J genes are TRBV11-1 and TRBJ2-7, with TRBD2 identical over 8 bases. The CDR3 sequence is 14 residues long. Trimming at V came to 0 bases and at J to 4 bases, leaving 2 bases not matched to a gene. CDR1 and CDR2 (germline): SGHAT, FQDESV (reference sequence). The CDR3, as DNA: TGTGCCAGCAGCTTAGCTGGCGGGAGGTACGAGCAGTACTTC. Its translation: CASSLAGGRYEQYF.

This chain uses TRBV7-6 with TRBJ1-1; 7 bases fit TRBD1. Losses at the gene ends were 5 bases for V and 5 bases for J; bases not matched to a gene: 8. In germline, CDR1 is SGHVS, CDR2 FNYEAQ. The CDR3 consists of 14 residues. The CDR3 nucleotides are TGTGCCAGCAGCCCTCCGACAGGGCAGACTGAAGCTTTCTTT. It translates to CASSPPTGQTEAFF.

The V gene is TRBV7-9, the J gene TRBJ2-3, with D maybe TRBD2 (6 bases). Germline V gives CDR1 SEHNR, CDR2 FQNEAQ (reference sequence). The CDR3 has 15 residues. V was shortened by 3 bases and J by 4 bases, with 14 bases between the two germline ends. The DNA of the CDR3 is TGTGCCAGCAGCTTCTACTCTAGCGCCGCAGATACGCAGTATTTT. Amino acids: CASSFYSSAADTQYF.

This rearrangement joins TRBV5-6 to TRBJ1-4, with 9 bases that match TRBD1. In germline, CDR1 is SGHDT, CDR2 YYEEEE. With V trimmed by 3 bases and J by 2 bases, 11 bases remained unmatched. There are 18 residues in the CDR3. The CDR3 nucleotides read TGTGCCAGCAGCTCTATTACCGGGACAGGGACTACTAATGAAAAACTGTTTTTT. Protein sequence: CASSSITGTGTTNEKLFF. Based on the CDR3 plus reference TRBV5-6 and TRBJ1-4, the full variable domain is DAGVTQSPTHLIKTRGQQVTLRCSPKSGHDTVSWYQQALGQGPQFIFQYYEEEERQRGNFPDRFSGHQFPNYSSELNVNALLLGDSALYLCASSSITGTGTTNEKLFFGSGTQLSVL.

The chain employs TRBV7-9 and TRBJ1-1; TRBD1 might be the D (6 bases). Trimming took off 5 bases at V and 2 bases at J, with 21 bases between the two ends. CDR3 length: 17 amino acids. Germline CDR1 and CDR2: SEHNR and FQNEAQ (reference sequence). In DNA, the CDR3 is TGTGCCAGCAGCGCCAGGGACAAGTACCCCACAAACACTGAAGCTTTCTTT. Encoded protein: CASSARDKYPTNTEAFF. The entire variable domain, with the rest obtained from reference TRBV7-9 and TRBJ1-1, is as follows: DTGVSQNPRHKITKRGQNVTFRCDPISEHNRLYWYRQTLGQGPEFLTYFQNEAQLEKSRLLSDRFSAERPKGSFSTLEIQRTEQGDSAMYLCASSARDKYPTNTEAFFGQGTRLTVV.

The chain carries TRBV29-1 and TRBJ2-3; D gene uncertain. Per the germline V gene, CDR1 is SQVTM and CDR2 is ANQGSEA. This CDR3 has 14 amino acids. Trimming took off 0 bases at V and 2 bases at J, with 9 bases between the two ends. The CDR3, as DNA: TGCAGCGTTGAAGATCTTGTTCCCACAGATACGCAGTATTTT. It encodes CSVEDLVPTDTQYF.

With regard to this clone: Other nucleotide sequences in the sample specify the same CDR3. This rearrangement joins TRBV2 to TRBJ2-3; D is unclear. Looked up from germline, CDR1 is SNHLY and CDR2 is FYNNEI. CDR3 length equals 12 residues. The V gene lost 4 bases and the J gene lost 1 base, with 3 bases spanning the gap. Here the CDR3 DNA reads TGTGCCAGCAGTGGTGGCACAGATACGCAGTATTTT. It specifies CASSGGTDTQYF. Using reference TRBV2 and TRBJ2-3 for the parts outside the CDR3, the full variable domain is EPEVTQTPSHQVTQMGQEVILRCVPISNHLYFYWYRQILGQKVEFLVSFYNNEISEKSEIFDDQFSVERPDGSNFTLKIRSTKLEDSAMYFCASSGGTDTQYFGPGTRLTVL.

The V and J genes are TRBV6-6 and TRBJ2-5; the D call may be TRBD1 or TRBD2 (6 bases each). The ends were cut back, 7 bases at V and 1 base at J, with 16 bases in the middle. The germline V gene has CDR1 MNHNY and CDR2 SVGAGI (reference sequence). The CDR3 runs 15 residues. In nucleotides, the CDR3 is TGTGCCAGCATGAGGGGGGCGGCGGCCCAAGAGACCCAGTACTTC. It translates to CASMRGAAAQETQYF.

The rearrangement uses TRBV30 and TRBJ1-2; 8 nucleotides match TRBD1. CDR1 is GTSNPN, CDR2 SVGIG, per germline (reference sequence). Germline trimming cut 4 bases from V and 0 bases from J; bases unmatched to any gene: 13. The CDR3 sequence is 17 residues long. Here the CDR3 DNA reads TGTGCCTGGAAGGTCCTGGGGACAGGACCCGCTAACTATGGCTACACCTTC. This translates into CAWKVLGTGPANYGYTF.

This clone showed up just once. This chain links TRBV28 with TRBJ1-5, with TRBD1 matching over 7 bases. V was clipped by 4 bases and J by 3 bases; unmatched bases: 9. This CDR3 is built from 16 residues. Germline loops: CDR1 MDHEN, CDR2 SYDVKM. The CDR3 here is CASSYDRTGFNQPQHF. In DNA form, the CDR3 reads TGTGCCAGCAGTTACGACCGGACAGGTTTCAATCAGCCCCAGCATTTT.

The chain recombines TRBV7-9 with TRBJ2-7, with a weak D call TRBD2 (6 bases). The V gene lost 5 bases and the J gene lost 5 bases, with 16 bases spanning the gap. The CDR3 extends over 14 amino acids. The germline gives CDR1 SEHNR, CDR2 FQNEAQ (reference sequence). The DNA for the CDR3 is TGTGCCAGCAGCCCCAATCGGGGGTCCCACGAGCAGTACTTC. This gives the protein CASSPNRGSHEQYF.

This chain connects TRBV11-2 to TRBJ2-3; 7 bases fit TRBD1. Trimming at V came to 4 bases and at J to 4 bases, leaving 5 bases not matched to a gene. The germline V gene encodes CDR1 SGHAT and CDR2 FQNNGV. CDR3 length: 14 amino acids. The chain's CDR3 is CASSSLTGSDTQYF. For the CDR3, the DNA is TGTGCCAGCAGCTCGCTGACAGGGTCAGATACGCAGTATTTT. The full variable domain, in which reference TRBV11-2 and TRBJ2-3 provide the parts outside the CDR3, is EAGVAQSPRYKIIEKRQSVAFWCNPISGHATLYWYQQILGQGPKLLIQFQNNGVVDDSQLPKDRFSAERLKGVDSTLKIQPAKLEDSAVYLCASSSLTGSDTQYFGPGTRLTVL.

This clone appeared once. The chain is built from TRBV5-1 and TRBJ2-7; tentatively, D is TRBD2 (6 bases). V lost 4 bases, J lost 1 base, and 15 bases lay in between. Germline CDR1 SGHRS, CDR2 YFSETQ. This CDR3 contains 15 residues. The CDR3: CASSEEDYRSYEQYF. The CDR3, as DNA: TGCGCCAGCAGCGAAGAGGACTACCGGTCCTACGAGCAGTACTTC.

The gene calls are TRBV5-1 and TRBJ2-1, with 8 bases fitting TRBD2. With V trimmed by 3 bases and J by 8 bases, 19 bases remained unmatched. Germline CDR1 SGHRS, CDR2 YFSETQ. This CDR3 spans 18 amino acids. CDR3 sequence (DNA): TGCGCCAGCAGCTGGACGACGTCTAGTGGCGGGAGGCCATATGAGCAGTTCTTC. As protein: CASSWTTSSGGRPYEQFF.

The chain employs TRBV30 and TRBJ1-5; no definite D call. There are 13 residues in the CDR3. The ends were cut back, 0 bases at V and 4 bases at J, with 7 bases in the middle. Germline CDR1 GTSNPN, CDR2 SVGIG (reference sequence). The CDR3 sequence is CAWSVNGNQPQHF. The CDR3 DNA reads TGTGCCTGGAGTGTTAATGGGAATCAGCCCCAGCATTTT. Based on the CDR3 plus reference TRBV30 and TRBJ1-5, the full variable domain is SQTIHQWPATLVQPVGSPLSLECTVEGTSNPNLYWYRQAAGRGLQLLFYSVGIGQISSEVPQNLSASRPQDRQFILSSKKLLLSDSGFYLCAWSVNGNQPQHFGDGTRLSIL.

The chain is built from TRBV4-1 and TRBJ2-7; 11 positions agree with TRBD2. The CDR3 loop spans 17 amino acids. The J segment lost 5 bases and the V segment lost 4 bases, leaving 13 bases of the junction unmatched. Germline CDR1 MGHRA, CDR2 YSYEKL. DNA for the CDR3: TGCGCCAGCAGCCCTGGCCTCTTTAGCGGGAGGGCCCACGAGCAGTACTTC. As protein: CASSPGLFSGRAHEQYF.

The chain combines TRBV28 with TRBJ1-1; TRBD1 aligns across 7 bases. Germline V gives CDR1 MDHEN, CDR2 SYDVKM. V lost 4 bases to trimming and J lost 5 bases; unmatched junction nucleotides: 4. There are 13 residues in the CDR3. CDR3 coding DNA: TGTGCCAGCAGTTCACAGGGGTGGACTGAAGCTTTCTTT. As protein: CASSSQGWTEAFF.

This clone was picked up one time. The J gene is TRBJ2-3, the V gene TRBV29-1; 7 bases map to TRBD2. The CDR3 runs 12 residues. CDR1 and CDR2 (germline): SQVTM, ANQGSEA. After removal of 7 bases from V and 0 bases from J, the junction contained 1 base not matched to a gene. The CDR3 DNA follows: TGCAGCGGGGGACTAAGCACAGATACGCAGTATTTT. Amino acids: CSGGLSTDTQYF.

The chain has TRBV11-2 and TRBJ1-1; D possibly corresponds to TRBD1 (6 bases). The ends were cut back, 5 bases at V and 2 bases at J, with 15 bases in the middle. From germline, CDR1 is SGHAT and CDR2 FQNNGV. The CDR3 runs to 15 residues. The CDR3 DNA reads as TGTGCCAGCAGCCACACCGGGACAACTAACACTGAAGCTTTCTTT. As protein: CASSHTGTTNTEAFF.

This sequence joins TRBV6-1 and TRBJ1-1; no reliable D call. The CDR3 loop spans 14 amino acids. From germline, CDR1 is MNHNS and CDR2 SASEGT. The V end lost 7 bases, the J end lost 0 bases, and 12 bases lay between the germline ends. CDR3 loop: CASKLLAMNTEAFF. The CDR3 DNA sequence: TGTGCCAGCAAATTGTTAGCCATGAACACTGAAGCTTTCTTT.

The chain couples TRBV6-1 to TRBJ1-5; D is perhaps TRBD1 (5 bases). With 4 bases removed from V and 0 bases from J, the gap between germline ends came to 10 bases. The CDR3 length is 15 residues. Per the germline V gene, CDR1 is MNHNS and CDR2 is SASEGT. CDR3 nucleotide sequence: TGTGCCAGCAGTGTACAGGACAATAGCAATCAGCCCCAGCATTTT. Residues: CASSVQDNSNQPQHF.

The chain couples TRBV7-8 to TRBJ1-3, with TRBD1 matching over 10 bases. Losses at the gene ends were 5 bases for V and 4 bases for J; bases not matched to a gene: 5. The length of the CDR3 is 15 residues. Germline assignment: CDR1 SGHVS and CDR2 FQNEAQ. The DNA for the CDR3 is TGTGCCAGCAGCCAGGACAGGGGGTTAGGAAACACCATATATTTT. Protein: CASSQDRGLGNTIYF.

Points on this clone: At one end, the junction sequence differs from germline, possibly due to a read error. This chain joins TRBV7-8 and TRBJ2-7; 7 bases align to TRBD2. Germline-derived CDR1 and CDR2 are SGHVS and FQNEAQ. The CDR3 runs to 15 residues. This CDR3 is CASSPDLAGVYEQCF. The DNA for the CDR3 is TGTGCCAGCAGCCCGGACCTTGCGGGAGTCTACGAGCAGTGCTTC.

The CDR3 coding sequence is TGTGCCAGCAGCTTTGACAGGGCTAATTCCGAGCAGTACTTC. Translation gives CASSFDRANSEQYF. V usage is TRBV5-5 and J usage is TRBJ2-7; 7 nucleotides align to TRBD1. V dropped 2 bases and J dropped 6; count of bases not matched to a gene: 8. CDR3 length: 14 amino acids. Germline V lookup: CDR1 SGHKS, CDR2 YYEKEE (reference sequence).